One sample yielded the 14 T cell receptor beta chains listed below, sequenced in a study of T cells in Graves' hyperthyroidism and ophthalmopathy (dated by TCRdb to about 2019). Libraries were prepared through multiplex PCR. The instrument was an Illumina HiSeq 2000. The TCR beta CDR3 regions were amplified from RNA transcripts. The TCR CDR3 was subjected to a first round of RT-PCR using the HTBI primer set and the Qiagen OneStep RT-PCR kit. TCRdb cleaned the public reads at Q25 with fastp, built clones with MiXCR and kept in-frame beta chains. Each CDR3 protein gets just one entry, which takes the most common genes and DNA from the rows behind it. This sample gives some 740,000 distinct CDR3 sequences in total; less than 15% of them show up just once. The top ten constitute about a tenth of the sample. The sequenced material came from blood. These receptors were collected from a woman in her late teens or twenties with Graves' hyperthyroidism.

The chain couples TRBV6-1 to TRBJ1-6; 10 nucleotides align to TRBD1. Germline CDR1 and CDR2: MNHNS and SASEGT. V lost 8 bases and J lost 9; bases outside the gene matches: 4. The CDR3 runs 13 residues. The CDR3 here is CASGGTGVSPLHF. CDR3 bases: TGTGCCAGCGGCGGGACAGGGGTTTCACCCCTCCACTTT.

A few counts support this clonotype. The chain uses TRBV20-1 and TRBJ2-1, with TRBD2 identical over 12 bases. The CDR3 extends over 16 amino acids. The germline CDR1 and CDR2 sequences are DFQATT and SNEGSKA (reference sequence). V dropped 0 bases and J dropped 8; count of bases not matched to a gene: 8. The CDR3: CSARDPSGLAGYEQFF. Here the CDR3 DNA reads TGCAGTGCTAGAGATCCCTCCGGACTAGCGGGATATGAGCAGTTCTTC.

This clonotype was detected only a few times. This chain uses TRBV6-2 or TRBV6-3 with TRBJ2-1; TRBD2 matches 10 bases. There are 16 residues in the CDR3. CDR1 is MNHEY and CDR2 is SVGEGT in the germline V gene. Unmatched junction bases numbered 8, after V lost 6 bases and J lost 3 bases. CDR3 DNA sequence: TGTGCCAGCAGCCAACATCTAGCGGGAGACTACAATGAGCAGTTCTTC. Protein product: CASSQHLAGDYNEQFF.

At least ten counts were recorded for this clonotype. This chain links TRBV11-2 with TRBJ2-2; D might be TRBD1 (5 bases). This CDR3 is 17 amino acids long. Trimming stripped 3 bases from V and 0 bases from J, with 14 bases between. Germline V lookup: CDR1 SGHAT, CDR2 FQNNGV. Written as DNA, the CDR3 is TGTGCCAGCAGCTTTTGGTGGGGCAGTGCGAACACCGGGGAGCTGTTTTTT. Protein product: CASSFWWGSANTGELFF.

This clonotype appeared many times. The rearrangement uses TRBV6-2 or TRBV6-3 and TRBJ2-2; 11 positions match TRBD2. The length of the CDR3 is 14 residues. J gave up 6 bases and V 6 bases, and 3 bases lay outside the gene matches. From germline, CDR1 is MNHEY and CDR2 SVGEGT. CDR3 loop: CASRLSGRAGELFF. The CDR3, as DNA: TGTGCCAGCAGACTTAGCGGGAGGGCCGGGGAGCTGTTTTTT.

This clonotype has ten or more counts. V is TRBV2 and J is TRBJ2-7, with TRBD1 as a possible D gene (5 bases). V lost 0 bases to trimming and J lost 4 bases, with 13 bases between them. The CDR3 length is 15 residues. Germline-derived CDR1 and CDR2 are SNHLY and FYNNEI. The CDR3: CASSEAGGRVYEQYF. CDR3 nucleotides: TGTGCCAGCAGTGAAGCAGGCGGCAGGGTGTACGAGCAGTACTTC.

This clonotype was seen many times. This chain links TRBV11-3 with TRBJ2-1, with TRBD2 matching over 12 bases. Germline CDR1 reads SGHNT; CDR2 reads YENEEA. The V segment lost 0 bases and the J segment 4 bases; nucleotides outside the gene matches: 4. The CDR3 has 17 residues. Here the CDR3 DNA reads TGTGCCAGCAGCTTAGATGAGACTAGCGGGAGTTACAATGAGCAGTTCTTC. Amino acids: CASSLDETSGSYNEQFF.

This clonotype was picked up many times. CDR3 protein: CSACPGGTEAFF. CDR3 bases: TGCAGCGCCTGCCCAGGGGGCACTGAAGCTTTCTTT. This rearrangement joins TRBV29-1 to TRBJ1-1; 7 bases line up with TRBD1. Germline CDR1 and CDR2: SQVTM and ANQGSEA. With V trimmed by 7 bases and J by 4 bases, 6 bases remained unmatched. The length of the CDR3 is 12 residues.

Here the CDR3 DNA reads TGCGCCAGCCATGGACAGCTGAACACTGAAGCTTTCTTT. This gives the protein CASHGQLNTEAFF. The chain joins TRBV5-1 to TRBJ1-1; maybe TRBD1 (6 bases). CDR3 length: 13 residues. CDR1 is SGHRS and CDR2 is YFSETQ in the germline V gene. Trimming shortened V by 7 bases and J by 0 bases, and 10 bases separated the two germline ends.

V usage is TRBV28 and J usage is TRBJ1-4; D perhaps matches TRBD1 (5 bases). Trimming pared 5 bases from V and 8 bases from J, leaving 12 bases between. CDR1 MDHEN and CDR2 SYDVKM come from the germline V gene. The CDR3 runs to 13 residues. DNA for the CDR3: TGTGCCAGCAGTCCGGGGGAGGAGGAAAAACTGTTTTTT. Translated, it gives CASSPGEEEKLFF.

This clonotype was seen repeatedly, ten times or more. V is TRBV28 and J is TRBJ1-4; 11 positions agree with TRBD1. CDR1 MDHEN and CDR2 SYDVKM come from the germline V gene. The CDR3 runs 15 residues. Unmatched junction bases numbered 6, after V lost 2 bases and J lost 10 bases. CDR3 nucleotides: TGTGCCAGCAGTTTACAGGACAGGGGGCGGCGAAAACTGTTTTTT. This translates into CASSLQDRGRRKLFF. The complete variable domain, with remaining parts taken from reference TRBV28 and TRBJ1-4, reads DVKVTQSSRYLVKRTGEKVFLECVQDMDHENMFWYRQDPGLGLRLIYFSYDVKMKEKGDIPEGYSVSREKKERFSLILESASTNQTSMYLCASSLQDRGRRKLFFGSGTQLSVL.

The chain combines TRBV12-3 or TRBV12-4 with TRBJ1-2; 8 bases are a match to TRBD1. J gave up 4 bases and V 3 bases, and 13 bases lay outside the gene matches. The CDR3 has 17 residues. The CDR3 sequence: CASSFWDRPSRGYGYTF. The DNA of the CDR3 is TGTGCCAGCAGTTTTTGGGACAGGCCTTCTAGGGGCTATGGCTACACCTTC.

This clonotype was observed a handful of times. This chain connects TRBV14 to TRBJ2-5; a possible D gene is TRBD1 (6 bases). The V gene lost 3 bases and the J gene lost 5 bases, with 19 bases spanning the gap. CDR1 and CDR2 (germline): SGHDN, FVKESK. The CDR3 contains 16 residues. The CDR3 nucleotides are TGTGCCAGCAGCCAGGGGAGCGGCAGGGGTGCGGAGACCCAGTACTTC. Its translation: CASSQGSGRGAETQYF.

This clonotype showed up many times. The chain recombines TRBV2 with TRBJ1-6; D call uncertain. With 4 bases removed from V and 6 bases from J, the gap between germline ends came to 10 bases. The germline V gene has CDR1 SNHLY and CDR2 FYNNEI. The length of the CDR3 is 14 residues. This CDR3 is CASSVEGSNSPLHF. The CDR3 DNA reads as TGTGCCAGCAGTGTTGAGGGTAGTAATTCACCCCTCCACTTT.